The T cell receptor beta chain described here comes from a study of cytomegalovirus exposure and HLA in healthy donors. Findings and caveats of the study: Among TCR beta chains, those listed as cytomegalovirus-associated numbered over 150. Productive status was seen about 90% or about 30% of the time for most TCR beta V segments in an earlier analysis. V- and J-gene trimming in TCR beta was tied to a missense DCLRE1C variant by an analysis performed later. Using the classifier, cytomegalovirus status was reportedly diagnosed with high specificity and sensitivity.

The PCR contained 60 Vbeta and 13 Jbeta primers. The method was immunoSEQ multiplex PCR; TCRdb's version includes in-frame clones alone and lacks a portion of them. Here the sample spans approximately 150,000 clones, roughly 80% being singletons. Remarks on this clone: What it binds is unknown. Distinct nucleotide sequences in the sample also encode this CDR3.

Trimming took 3 bases from V and 2 from J, leaving 8 bases between them. The CDR3 has 14 residues. Germline V CDR1 and CDR2: KGHSH, LQKENI. The TCR sequence derives from a woman aged 40 to 50 in good health and CMV-seronegative. The chain recombines TRBV18 with TRBJ1-3, with a possible D match to TRBD1 (6 bases). The sample taken for sequencing was PBMCs. CDR3 bases: TGTGCCAGCTCACCGGACAGAGCTGGAAACACCATATATTTT. Translating it yields CASSPDRAGNTIYF. Drawing the rest from reference TRBV18 and TRBJ1-3, the complete variable domain is NAGVMQNPRHLVRRRGQEARLRCSPMKGHSHVYWYRQLPEEGLKFMVYLQKENIIDESGMPKERFSAEFPKEGPSILRIQQVVRGDSAAYFCASSPDRAGNTIYFGEGSWLTVV.